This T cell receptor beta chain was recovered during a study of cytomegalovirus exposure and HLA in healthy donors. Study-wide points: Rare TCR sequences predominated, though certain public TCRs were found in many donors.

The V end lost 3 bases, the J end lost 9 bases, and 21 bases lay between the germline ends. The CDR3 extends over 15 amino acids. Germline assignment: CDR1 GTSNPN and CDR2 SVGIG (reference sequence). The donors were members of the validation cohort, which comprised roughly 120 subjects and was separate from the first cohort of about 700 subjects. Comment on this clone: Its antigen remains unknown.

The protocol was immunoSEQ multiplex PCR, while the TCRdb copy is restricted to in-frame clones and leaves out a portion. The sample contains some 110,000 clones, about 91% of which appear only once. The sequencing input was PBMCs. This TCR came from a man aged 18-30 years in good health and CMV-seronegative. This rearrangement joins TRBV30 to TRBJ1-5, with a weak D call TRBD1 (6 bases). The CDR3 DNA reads TGTGCCTGGAGCGCACAGGGTTTCGGGGGGAGGCCCCAGCATTTT. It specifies CAWSAQGFGGRPQHF.